This T cell receptor (beta chain) came from a study of neurological immune-mediated disorders. This clonotype is a singleton in its sample. V lost 5 bases, J lost 0 bases, and 17 bases lay in between. The CDR3 runs to 16 residues. Germline lookup yields CDR1 SGHNT and CDR2 YENEEA. TCRdb processed the 5' RACE reads anew with MiXCR; each CDR3 protein has one entry. There are around 10,000 distinct CDR3 sequences in the sample; roughly 21% occur only once, and 50% lies in the top ten. The sample consisted of CD8+ T cells from blood. The receptor's source is a woman aged 60-70 years with HTLV-1-associated myelopathy (HAM/TSP). This chain joins TRBV11-3 and TRBJ2-7; possibly TRBD1 for D (5 bases). In DNA form, the CDR3 reads TGTGCCAGCAGCCCCCGCGCAGGGCGAGACTCCTACGAGCAGTACTTC. Protein sequence: CASSPRAGRDSYEQYF.